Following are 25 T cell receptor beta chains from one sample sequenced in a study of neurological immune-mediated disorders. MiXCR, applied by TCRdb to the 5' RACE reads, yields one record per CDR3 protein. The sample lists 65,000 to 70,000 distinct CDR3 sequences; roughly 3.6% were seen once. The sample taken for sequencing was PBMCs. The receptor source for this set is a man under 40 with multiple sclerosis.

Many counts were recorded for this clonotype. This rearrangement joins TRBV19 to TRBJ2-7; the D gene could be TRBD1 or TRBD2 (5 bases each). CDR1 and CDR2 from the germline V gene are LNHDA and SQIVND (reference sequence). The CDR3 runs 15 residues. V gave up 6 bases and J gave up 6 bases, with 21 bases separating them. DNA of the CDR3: TGTGCCAGTAGCCTTACGGGACCCCTACCTGGCGAGCAGTACTTC. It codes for CASSLTGPLPGEQYF.

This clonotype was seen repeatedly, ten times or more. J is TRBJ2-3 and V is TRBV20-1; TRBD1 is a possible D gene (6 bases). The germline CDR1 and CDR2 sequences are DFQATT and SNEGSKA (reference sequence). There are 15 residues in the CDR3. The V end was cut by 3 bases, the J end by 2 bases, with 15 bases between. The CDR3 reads CSASKQGPPTDTQYF. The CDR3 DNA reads TGCAGTGCTAGTAAGCAGGGGCCCCCCACAGATACGCAGTATTTT.

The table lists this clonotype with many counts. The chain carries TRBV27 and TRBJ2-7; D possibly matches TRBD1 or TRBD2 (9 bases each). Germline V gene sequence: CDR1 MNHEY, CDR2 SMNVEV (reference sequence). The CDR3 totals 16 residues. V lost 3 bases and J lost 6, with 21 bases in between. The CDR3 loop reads CASSLLAGQGLSEQYF. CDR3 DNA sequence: TGTGCCAGCAGTTTGCTAGCGGGACAGGGACTCTCCGAGCAGTACTTC.

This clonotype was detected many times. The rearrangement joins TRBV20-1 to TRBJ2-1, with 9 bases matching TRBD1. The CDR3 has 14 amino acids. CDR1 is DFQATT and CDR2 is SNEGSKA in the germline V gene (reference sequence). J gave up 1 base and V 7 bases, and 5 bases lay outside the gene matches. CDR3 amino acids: CSGRGTGSYNEQFF. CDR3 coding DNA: TGCAGTGGTCGGGGGACAGGGTCCTACAATGAGCAGTTCTTC.

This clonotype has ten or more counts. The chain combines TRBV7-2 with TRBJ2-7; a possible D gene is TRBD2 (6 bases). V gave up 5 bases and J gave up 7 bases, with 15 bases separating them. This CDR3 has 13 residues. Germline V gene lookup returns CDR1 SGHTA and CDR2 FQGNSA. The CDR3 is CASSPRVGGEQYF. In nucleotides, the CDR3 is TGTGCCAGCAGCCCCCGCGTGGGGGGAGAGCAGTACTTC.

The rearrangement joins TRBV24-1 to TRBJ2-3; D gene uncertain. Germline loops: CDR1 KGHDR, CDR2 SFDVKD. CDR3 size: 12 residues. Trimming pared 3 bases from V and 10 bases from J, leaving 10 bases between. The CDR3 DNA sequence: TGTGCCACCAGTGATCCCGGCGGATCGCAGTATTTT. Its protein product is CATSDPGGSQYF.

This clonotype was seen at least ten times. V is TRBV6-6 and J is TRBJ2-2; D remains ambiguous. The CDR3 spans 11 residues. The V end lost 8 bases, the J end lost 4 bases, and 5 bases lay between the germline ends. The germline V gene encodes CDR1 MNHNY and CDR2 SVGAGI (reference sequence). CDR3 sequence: CASSSTGELFF. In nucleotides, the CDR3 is TGTGCCAGCTCCAGCACCGGGGAGCTGTTTTTT.

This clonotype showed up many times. This CDR3 reads CASSLKAGTSVPGELFF. As DNA, the CDR3 is TGTGCCAGCAGCTTAAAAGCAGGGACTAGCGTTCCCGGGGAGCTGTTTTTT. The chain joins TRBV9 to TRBJ2-2; TRBD2 aligns across 10 bases. V was clipped by 4 bases and J by 6 bases; unmatched bases: 12. The V gene's germline CDR1 is SGDLS and CDR2 YYNGEE. The CDR3 sequence is 17 residues long.

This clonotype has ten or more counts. The CDR3 coding sequence is TGCGCCAGCAGCCAAGACCTAGCGGGGTCGGTAGATACGCAGTATTTT. Translating it yields CASSQDLAGSVDTQYF. The chain carries TRBV4-1 and TRBJ2-3; 9 nucleotides align to TRBD2. The CDR3 covers 16 residues. Per germline, CDR1 MGHRA and CDR2 YSYEKL. With 0 bases clipped from V and 5 bases from J, the junction kept 6 bases outside the gene matches.

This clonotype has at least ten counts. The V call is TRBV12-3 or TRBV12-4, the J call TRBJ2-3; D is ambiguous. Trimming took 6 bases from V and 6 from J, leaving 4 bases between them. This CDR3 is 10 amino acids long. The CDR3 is CASRGDTQYF. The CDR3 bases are TGTGCCAGCAGGGGCGATACGCAGTATTTT.

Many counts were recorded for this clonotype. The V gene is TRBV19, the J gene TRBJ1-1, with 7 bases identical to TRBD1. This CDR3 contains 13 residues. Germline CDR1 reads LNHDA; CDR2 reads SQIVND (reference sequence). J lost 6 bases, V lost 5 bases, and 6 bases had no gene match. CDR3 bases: TGTGCCAGTAGTGGGGACAGAGCCGCTGAAGCTTTCTTT. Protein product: CASSGDRAAEAFF.

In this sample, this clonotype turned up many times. This chain's CDR3 is CASSRGGASHEQYF. The CDR3 DNA is TGCGCCAGCAGCCGCGGGGGGGCCTCTCACGAGCAGTACTTC. The V and J genes are TRBV5-1 and TRBJ2-7, with TRBD2 identical over 9 bases. V lost 4 bases to trimming and J lost 5 bases; unmatched junction nucleotides: 7. This CDR3 has 14 residues. The germline V gene encodes CDR1 SGHRS and CDR2 YFSETQ.

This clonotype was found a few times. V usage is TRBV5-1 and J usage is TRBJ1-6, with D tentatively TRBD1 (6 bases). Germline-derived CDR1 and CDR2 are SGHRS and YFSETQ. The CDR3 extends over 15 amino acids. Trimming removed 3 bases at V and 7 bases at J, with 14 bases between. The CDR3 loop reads CASSSRTEINSPLHF. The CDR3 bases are TGCGCCAGCAGCTCGAGGACAGAAATAAATTCACCCCTCCACTTT.

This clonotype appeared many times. The CDR3 sequence: CSHRGSGGQETQYF. The DNA for the CDR3 is TGCAGCCACCGAGGTAGCGGGGGACAAGAGACCCAGTACTTC. The chain uses TRBV29-1 and TRBJ2-5, with 9 bases aligning to TRBD2. The V segment lost 8 bases and the J segment 2 bases; nucleotides outside the gene matches: 9. Germline V lookup: CDR1 SQVTM, CDR2 ANQGSEA. CDR3 length equals 14 residues.

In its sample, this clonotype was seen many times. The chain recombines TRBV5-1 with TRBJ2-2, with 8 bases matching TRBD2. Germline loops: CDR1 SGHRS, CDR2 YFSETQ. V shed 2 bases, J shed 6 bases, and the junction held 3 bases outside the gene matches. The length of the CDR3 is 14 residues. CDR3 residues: CASSFGGAPGELFF. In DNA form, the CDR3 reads TGCGCCAGCAGCTTCGGGGGGGCCCCCGGGGAGCTGTTTTTT.

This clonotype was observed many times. CDR3 in DNA: TGCAGTGCTAGCGGGGGGGGAGAGCAGTTCTTC. Translated: CSASGGGEQFF. The J gene is TRBJ2-1, the V gene TRBV20-1; TRBD2 aligns across 8 bases. Looked up from germline, CDR1 is DFQATT and CDR2 is SNEGSKA (reference sequence). Trimming took 3 bases from V and 10 from J; bases not matched to a gene: 2. The CDR3 is 11 amino acids.

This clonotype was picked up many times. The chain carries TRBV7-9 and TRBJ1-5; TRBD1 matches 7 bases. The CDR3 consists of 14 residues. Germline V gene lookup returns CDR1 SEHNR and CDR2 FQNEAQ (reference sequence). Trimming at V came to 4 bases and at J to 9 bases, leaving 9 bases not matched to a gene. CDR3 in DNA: TGTGCCAGCAGCTCGGGACAGTATCCTGGGCCCCAGCATTTT. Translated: CASSSGQYPGPQHF.

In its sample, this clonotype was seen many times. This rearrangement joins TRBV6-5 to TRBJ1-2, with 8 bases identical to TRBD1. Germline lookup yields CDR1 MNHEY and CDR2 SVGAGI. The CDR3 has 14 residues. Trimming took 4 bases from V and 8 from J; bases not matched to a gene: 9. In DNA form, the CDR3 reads TGTGCCAGCAGTTTAACAGGGGGGAGAGACGGCTACACCTTC. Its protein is CASSLTGGRDGYTF.

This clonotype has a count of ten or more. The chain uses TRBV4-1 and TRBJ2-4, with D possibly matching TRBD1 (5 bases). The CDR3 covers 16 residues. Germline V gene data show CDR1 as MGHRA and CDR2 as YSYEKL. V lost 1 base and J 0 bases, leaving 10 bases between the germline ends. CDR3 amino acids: CASSQAGQGAKNIQYF. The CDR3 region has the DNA TGCGCCAGCAGCCAAGCCGGCCAGGGAGCCAAAAACATTCAGTACTTC.

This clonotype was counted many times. The CDR3 loop reads CASSQAAGGPSDTQYF. CDR3 nucleotides: TGCGCCAGCAGCCAAGCAGCGGGGGGGCCATCCGATACGCAGTATTTT. The rearrangement joins TRBV4-3 to TRBJ2-3, with TRBD2 matching over 10 bases. The CDR3 totals 16 residues. Germline values: CDR1 LGHNA, CDR2 YSLEER. V was pared by 1 base and J by 6 bases, with 7 bases of the junction left unmatched.

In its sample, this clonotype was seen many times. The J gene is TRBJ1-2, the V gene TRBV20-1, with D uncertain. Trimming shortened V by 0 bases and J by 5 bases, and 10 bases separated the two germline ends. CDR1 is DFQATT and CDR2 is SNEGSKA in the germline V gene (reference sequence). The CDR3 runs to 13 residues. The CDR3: CSARDLSEYGYTF. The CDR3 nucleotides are TGCAGTGCTAGAGATCTATCGGAATATGGCTACACCTTC.

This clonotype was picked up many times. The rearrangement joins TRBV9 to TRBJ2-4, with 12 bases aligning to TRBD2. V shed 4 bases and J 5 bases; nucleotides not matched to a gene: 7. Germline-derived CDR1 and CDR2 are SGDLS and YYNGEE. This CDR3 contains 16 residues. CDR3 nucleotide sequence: TGTGCCAGCAGCCCATCTAGCGGGGGGGCCGAAAACATTCAGTACTTC. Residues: CASSPSSGGAENIQYF.

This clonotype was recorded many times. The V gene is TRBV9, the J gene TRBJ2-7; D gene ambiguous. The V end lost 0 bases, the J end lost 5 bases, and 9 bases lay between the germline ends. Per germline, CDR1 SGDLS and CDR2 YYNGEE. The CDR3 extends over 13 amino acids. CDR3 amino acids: CASSVAGSNEQYF. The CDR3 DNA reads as TGTGCCAGCAGCGTAGCCGGCAGCAACGAGCAGTACTTC. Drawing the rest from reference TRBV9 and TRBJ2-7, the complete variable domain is DSGVTQTPKHLITATGQRVTLRCSPRSGDLSVYWYQQSLDQGLQFLIQYYNGEERAKGNILERFSAQQFPDLHSELNLSSLELGDSALYFCASSVAGSNEQYFGPGTRLTVT.

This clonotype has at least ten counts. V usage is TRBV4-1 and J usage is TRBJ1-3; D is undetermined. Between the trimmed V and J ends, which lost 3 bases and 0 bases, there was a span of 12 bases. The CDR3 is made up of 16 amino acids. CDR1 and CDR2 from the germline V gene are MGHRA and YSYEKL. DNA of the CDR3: TGCGCCAGCAGCCAGGAGGACGGCCGCTCTGGAAACACCATATATTTT. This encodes CASSQEDGRSGNTIYF.

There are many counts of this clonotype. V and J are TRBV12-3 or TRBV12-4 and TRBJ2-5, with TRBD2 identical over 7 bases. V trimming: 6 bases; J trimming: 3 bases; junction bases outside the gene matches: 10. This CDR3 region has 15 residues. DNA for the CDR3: TGTGCCAGCAGCCCCGGGTCGGGGGGAGAAGAGACCCAGTACTTC. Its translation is CASSPGSGGEETQYF.